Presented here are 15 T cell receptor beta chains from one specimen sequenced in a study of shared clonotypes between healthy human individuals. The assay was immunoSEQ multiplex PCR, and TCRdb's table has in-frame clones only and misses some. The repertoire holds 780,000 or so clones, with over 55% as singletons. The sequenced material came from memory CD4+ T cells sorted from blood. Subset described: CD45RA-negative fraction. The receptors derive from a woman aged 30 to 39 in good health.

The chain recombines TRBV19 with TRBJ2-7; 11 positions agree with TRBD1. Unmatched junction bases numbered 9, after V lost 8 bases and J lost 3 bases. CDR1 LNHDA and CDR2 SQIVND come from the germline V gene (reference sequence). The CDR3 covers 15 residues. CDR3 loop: CASRPGQGADYEQYF. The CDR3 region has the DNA TGTGCCAGTCGACCCGGACAGGGGGCGGACTACGAGCAGTACTTC.

CDR3 in DNA: TGCGCCAGCAGCTTGAAACCGGGACTAGCGATTTCAGATACGCAGTATTTT. Translating gives CASSLKPGLAISDTQYF. The chain is built from TRBV4-1 and TRBJ2-3, with 10 bases that match TRBD2. Trimming cost V 5 bases and J 4 bases; bases outside gene matches: 12. This CDR3 comprises 17 residues. In germline, CDR1 is MGHRA, CDR2 YSYEKL.

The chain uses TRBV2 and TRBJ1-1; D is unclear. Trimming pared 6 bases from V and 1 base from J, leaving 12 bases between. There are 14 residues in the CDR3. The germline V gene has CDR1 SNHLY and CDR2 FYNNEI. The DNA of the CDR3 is TGTGCCAGCAGCGAGCTTGGAGGGAACACTGAAGCTTTCTTT. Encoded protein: CASSELGGNTEAFF.

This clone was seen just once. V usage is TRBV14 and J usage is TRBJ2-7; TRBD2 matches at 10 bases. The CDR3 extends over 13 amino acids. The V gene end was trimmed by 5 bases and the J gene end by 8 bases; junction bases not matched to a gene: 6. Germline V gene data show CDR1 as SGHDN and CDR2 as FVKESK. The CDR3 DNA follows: TGTGCCAGCAGCTCTCCGGGACTAGCGAAGCAGTACTTC. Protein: CASSSPGLAKQYF.

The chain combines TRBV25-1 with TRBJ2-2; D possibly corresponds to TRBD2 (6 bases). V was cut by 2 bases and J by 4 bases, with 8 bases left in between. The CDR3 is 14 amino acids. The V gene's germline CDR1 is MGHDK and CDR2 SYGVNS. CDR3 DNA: TGTGCCAGCAGTGAAGTGGGGGGCACCGGGGAGCTGTTTTTT. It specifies CASSEVGGTGELFF.

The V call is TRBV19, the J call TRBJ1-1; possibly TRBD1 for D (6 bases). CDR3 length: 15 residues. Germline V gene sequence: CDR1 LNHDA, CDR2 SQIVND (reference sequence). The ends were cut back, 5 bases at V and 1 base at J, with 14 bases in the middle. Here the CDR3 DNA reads TGTGCCAGTAGTTCCAAAACGACAGGGAACACTGAAGCTTTCTTT. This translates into CASSSKTTGNTEAFF.

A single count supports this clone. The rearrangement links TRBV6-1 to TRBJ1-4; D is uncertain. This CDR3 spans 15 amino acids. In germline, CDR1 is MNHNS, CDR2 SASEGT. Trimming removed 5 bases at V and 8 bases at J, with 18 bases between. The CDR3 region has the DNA TGTGCCAGCAGTAGCCTTCAAGGACTCTTAGAAAAACTGTTTTTT. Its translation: CASSSLQGLLEKLFF.

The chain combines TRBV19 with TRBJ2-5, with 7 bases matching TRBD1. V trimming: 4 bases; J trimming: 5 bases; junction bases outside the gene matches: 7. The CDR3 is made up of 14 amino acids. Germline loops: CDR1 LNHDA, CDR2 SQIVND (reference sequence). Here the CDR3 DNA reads TGTGCCAGTAGTACCGACAGGGTGGGGGAGACCCAGTACTTC. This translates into CASSTDRVGETQYF.

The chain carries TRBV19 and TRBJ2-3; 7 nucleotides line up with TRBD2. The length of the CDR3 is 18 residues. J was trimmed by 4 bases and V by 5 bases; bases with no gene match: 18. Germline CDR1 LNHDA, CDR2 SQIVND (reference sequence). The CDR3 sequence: CASSAVGAGPKVADTQYF. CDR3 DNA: TGTGCCAGTAGTGCTGTCGGAGCGGGGCCAAAAGTGGCAGATACGCAGTATTTT.

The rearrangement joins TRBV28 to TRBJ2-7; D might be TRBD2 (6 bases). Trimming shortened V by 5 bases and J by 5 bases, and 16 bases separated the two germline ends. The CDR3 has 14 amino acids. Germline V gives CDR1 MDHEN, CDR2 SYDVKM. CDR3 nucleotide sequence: TGTGCCAGCAGTCCTCCAGGGAGGATAAACGAGCAGTACTTC. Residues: CASSPPGRINEQYF.

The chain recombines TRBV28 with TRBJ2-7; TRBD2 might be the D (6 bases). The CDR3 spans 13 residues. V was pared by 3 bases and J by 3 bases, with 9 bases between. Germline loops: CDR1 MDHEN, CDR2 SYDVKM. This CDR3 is CASSLGGNYEQYF. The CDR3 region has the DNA TGTGCCAGCAGTTTGGGCGGGAACTACGAGCAGTACTTC.

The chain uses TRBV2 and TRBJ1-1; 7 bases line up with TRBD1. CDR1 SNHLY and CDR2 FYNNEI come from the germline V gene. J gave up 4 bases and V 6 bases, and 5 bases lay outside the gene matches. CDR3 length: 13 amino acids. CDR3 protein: CASSADRVTEAFF. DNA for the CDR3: TGTGCCAGCAGCGCCGACAGGGTCACTGAAGCTTTCTTT.

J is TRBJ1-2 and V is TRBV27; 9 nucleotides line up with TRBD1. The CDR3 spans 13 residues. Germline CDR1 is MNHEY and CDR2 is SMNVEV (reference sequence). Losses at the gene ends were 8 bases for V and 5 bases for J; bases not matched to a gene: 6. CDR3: CASGTGSVYGYTF. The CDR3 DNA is TGTGCCAGCGGGACAGGGAGTGTGTATGGCTACACCTTC.

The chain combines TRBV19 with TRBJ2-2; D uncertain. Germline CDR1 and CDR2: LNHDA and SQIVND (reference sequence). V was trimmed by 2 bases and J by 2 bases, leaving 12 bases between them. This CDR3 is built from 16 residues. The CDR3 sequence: CASSISPPENTGELFF. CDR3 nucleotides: TGTGCCAGTAGTATAAGCCCCCCAGAAAACACCGGGGAGCTGTTTTTT.

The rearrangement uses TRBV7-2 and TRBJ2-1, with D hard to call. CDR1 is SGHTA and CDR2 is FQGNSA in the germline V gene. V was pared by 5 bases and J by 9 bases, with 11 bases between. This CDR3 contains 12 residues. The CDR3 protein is CASSLWGTEQFF. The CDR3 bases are TGTGCCAGCAGCCTCTGGGGTACTGAGCAGTTCTTC. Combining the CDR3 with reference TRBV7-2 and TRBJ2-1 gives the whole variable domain GAGVSQSPSNKVTEKGKDVELRCDPISGHTALYWYRQSLGQGLEFLIYFQGNSAPDKSGLPSDRFSAERTGGSVSTLTIQRTQQEDSAVYLCASSLWGTEQFFGPGTRLTVL.